This T cell receptor beta chain comes out of a study of cytomegalovirus exposure and HLA in healthy donors. Profiling relied on immunoSEQ multiplex PCR, and the TCRdb table lists in-frame clones only, not all of them. The sample comprises about 240,000 clones, about 90% of which are singletons, and around 1.3% rests with the top ten. Note on this clone: Its antigen remains unidentified.

Germline loops: CDR1 KGHSH, CDR2 LQKENI. The CDR3 is made up of 15 amino acids. V lost 4 bases, J lost 0 bases, and 5 bases stayed unmatched. Study observations and caveats: The authors listed 164 TCR beta chains as cytomegalovirus-associated.

This clonotype was sampled from a woman between 25 and 40 years old in good health and CMV-seropositive. Specimen: PBMCs. The V gene is TRBV18, the J gene TRBJ1-2, with TRBD1 matching over 7 bases. The CDR3 is CASSRDRISNYGYTF. For the CDR3, the DNA is TGTGCCAGCTCACGGGACAGAATCTCTAACTATGGCTACACCTTC.